Given below is one T cell receptor (beta chain) in context. The antigen is not known. Germline values: CDR1 ENHRY, CDR2 SYGVKD. The CDR3 is made up of 14 amino acids. V gave up 3 bases and J gave up 1 base, with 9 bases separating them. This record comes from a study of post-analysis software for immune sequencing data. Study context: The disease courses spanned relapsing-remitting, secondary progressive and progressive-relapsing forms of multiple sclerosis.

Libraries were made from TCR beta cDNA, and they carried unique molecular identifiers. Between about 1 and 11 million T cells gave rise to around 500,000 cDNA molecules. From the PCR reads, TCRdb called clonotypes with MiXCR, one entry per CDR3 protein. The sample contains 700,000 to 900,000 distinct CDR3 sequences, about 45% of which appear only once. Findings of the study overall: Samples sharing a preparation batch grouped tightly together when assessed by F measure. Multiple sclerosis patients showed significantly lower normalized Chao1 diversity than controls did. Controls showed lower frequencies than patients for roughly 5 TRBV segments, and TRBV5-6, TRBV5-1 and TRBV20-1 were among these.

V gene TRBV10-3 combines with J gene TRBJ2-5; D remains ambiguous. The receptor was isolated from a girl aged 10 to 17 with multiple sclerosis. The specimen sequenced was blood. CDR3 loop: CAISDLGSQETQYF. The CDR3 bases are TGTGCCATCAGTGATCTGGGCAGCCAAGAGACCCAGTACTTC.